These 21 T cell receptor beta chains originate from one sample sequenced in a study of T cell repertoires in cytomegalovirus infection. For these TCRs, the target antigens are not known. TCRdb called the reads again in MiXCR, with one record for every CDR3 protein. In the table there are fewer than 55,000 distinct CDR3 sequences, around 20% of which are singletons. The sequences come from CD8+ T cells from cultured PBMCs, collected from culture after CMV antigen stimulation. These TCRs come from a human donor in good health (CMV status not recorded). Some clones in this sample may be carry-over from other donors' samples.

This clonotype showed up just a few times. The J gene is TRBJ2-3, the V gene TRBV2; D remains ambiguous. Germline V lookup: CDR1 SNHLY, CDR2 FYNNEI. Trimming cost V 7 bases and J 0 bases, with 14 bases left between them. The CDR3 spans 15 residues. The CDR3 sequence is CASTLLRLSTDTQYF. The DNA for the CDR3 is TGTGCCAGCACTTTATTGCGGCTGAGCACAGATACGCAGTATTTT.

The CDR3 coding sequence is TGTGCCAGCAGATCCGGGACAGGGGGCGCGGTCCACAATGAGCAGTTCTTC. Protein sequence: CASRSGTGGAVHNEQFF. The gene calls are TRBV7-8 and TRBJ2-1; TRBD1 agrees at 12 bases. This CDR3 spans 17 amino acids. Germline trimming cut 6 bases from V and 5 bases from J; bases unmatched to any gene: 11. Germline CDR1 reads SGHVS; CDR2 reads FQNEAQ.

The chain couples TRBV28 to TRBJ2-4; 7 bases are shared with TRBD1. The CDR3 runs to 15 residues. V trimming: 8 bases; J trimming: 3 bases; junction bases outside the gene matches: 10. CDR1 MDHEN and CDR2 SYDVKM come from the germline V gene. In DNA, the CDR3 is TGTGCCAGCCGCTGGGCGGACAGGCACAAAAACATTCAGTACTTC. This translates into CASRWADRHKNIQYF.

This clonotype was counted once. The rearrangement uses TRBV10-2 and TRBJ2-7; 14 bases map to TRBD2. This CDR3 is 16 amino acids long. The V segment lost 10 bases and the J segment 2 bases; nucleotides outside the gene matches: 10. The V gene's germline CDR1 is WSHSY and CDR2 SAAADI. The CDR3 protein is CATQGLAGDLPYEQYF. In nucleotides, the CDR3 is TGCGCCACCCAGGGACTAGCGGGGGACTTACCCTACGAGCAGTACTTC.

The rearrangement uses TRBV6-5 and TRBJ1-3; 8 bases agree with TRBD1. CDR3 length equals 17 residues. The J segment lost 4 bases and the V segment lost 4 bases, leaving 12 bases of the junction unmatched. Germline CDR1 MNHEY, CDR2 SVGAGI. The CDR3 nucleotides are TGTGCCAGCAGTTCCCGGACAGGGAAAATTTTCGGAAACACCATATATTTT. It translates to CASSSRTGKIFGNTIYF.

This clonotype was observed many times. CDR3 sequence (DNA): TGCAGTGCTAGAGATCTCGGGGAAGGGGACACCGGGGAGCTGTTTTTT. This codes for CSARDLGEGDTGELFF. The rearrangement joins TRBV20-1 to TRBJ2-2; D might be TRBD1 or TRBD2, each matching 5 bases. The germline CDR1 and CDR2 sequences are DFQATT and SNEGSKA (reference sequence). V lost 0 bases and J lost 3, with 14 bases in between. The CDR3 totals 16 residues.

This clonotype was seen a few times. The V and J genes are TRBV28 and TRBJ1-2; D perhaps matches TRBD1 (6 bases). Trimming removed 3 bases at V and 4 bases at J, with 15 bases between. The germline V gene encodes CDR1 MDHEN and CDR2 SYDVKM. CDR3 length equals 15 residues. Here the CDR3 reads CASSFPDRPSYGYTF. CDR3 bases: TGTGCCAGCAGTTTCCCCGACAGGCCTTCCTATGGCTACACCTTC.

Only a few counts were recorded for this clonotype. The gene calls are TRBV10-3 and TRBJ1-2; 7 bases match TRBD1. Germline CDR1 is ENHRY and CDR2 is SYGVKD. V lost 2 bases, J lost 4 bases, and 7 bases stayed unmatched. There are 15 residues in the CDR3. This CDR3 reads CAISETGAGSYGYTF. DNA of the CDR3: TGTGCCATCAGTGAGACAGGGGCAGGTTCCTATGGCTACACCTTC.

This clonotype appeared a few times. For the CDR3, the DNA is TGTGCCAGCAGCCCGACCCTGGACCCTCCGGAAGCTTTCTTT. This encodes CASSPTLDPPEAFF. The J gene is TRBJ1-1, the V gene TRBV6-2 or TRBV6-3, with D hard to call. Per the germline V gene, CDR1 is MNHEY and CDR2 is SVGEGT. The CDR3 has 14 amino acids. Between the trimmed V and J ends, which lost 6 bases and 8 bases, there was a span of 19 bases.

This clonotype has just a few counts. The chain employs TRBV20-1 and TRBJ2-3; 7 nucleotides match TRBD1. Germline assignment: CDR1 DFQATT and CDR2 SNEGSKA (reference sequence). The J segment lost 0 bases and the V segment lost 6 bases, leaving 6 bases of the junction unmatched. There are 14 residues in the CDR3. CDR3 amino acids: CSAHPGQSTDTQYF. The CDR3 DNA reads as TGCAGTGCACATCCGGGACAGAGCACAGATACGCAGTATTTT.

This clonotype has just a few counts. This rearrangement joins TRBV4-1 to TRBJ1-1, with D uncertain. Germline CDR1 reads MGHRA; CDR2 reads YSYEKL. V gave up 2 bases and J gave up 3 bases, with 19 bases separating them. The CDR3 consists of 17 residues. CDR3: CASSQKFGRQRDTEAFF. In nucleotides, the CDR3 is TGCGCCAGCAGCCAAAAATTCGGCCGGCAGAGAGACACTGAAGCTTTCTTT.

This clonotype showed up just a few times. This CDR3 is CASSPATASTDTQYF. The CDR3 region has the DNA TGTGCCAGCAGCCCCGCGACAGCAAGCACAGATACGCAGTATTTT. The chain is built from TRBV5-5 and TRBJ2-3, with a weak D call TRBD1 (5 bases). CDR1 and CDR2 (germline): SGHKS, YYEKEE (reference sequence). The CDR3 runs 15 residues. V lost 4 bases to trimming and J lost 0 bases, with 12 bases between them.

The gene calls are TRBV4-3 and TRBJ1-1; D perhaps matches TRBD1 (5 bases). Germline lookup yields CDR1 LGHNA and CDR2 YSLEER. This CDR3 comprises 15 residues. V was clipped by 0 bases and J by 4 bases, with 12 bases between them. The CDR3 spells CASSQDGEGSTEAFF. The CDR3 DNA reads TGCGCCAGCAGCCAAGATGGGGAGGGGAGCACTGAAGCTTTCTTT.

This clonotype has more than one count but fewer than ten. V and J are TRBV6-5 and TRBJ2-7; 7 nucleotides align to TRBD1. The CDR3 sequence is 13 residues long. CDR1 is MNHEY and CDR2 is SVGAGI in the germline V gene. Germline trimming cut 7 bases from V and 9 bases from J; bases unmatched to any gene: 12. CDR3 DNA: TGTGCCAGCACTCCGACAGGGTCTATCGGGCAGTACTTC. It translates to CASTPTGSIGQYF.

This clonotype was recorded a few times. The V gene is TRBV7-9, the J gene TRBJ2-3, with 8 nucleotides matching TRBD1. The CDR3 runs 14 residues. Trimming at V came to 7 bases and at J to 1 base, leaving 4 bases not matched to a gene. The germline CDR1 and CDR2 sequences are SEHNR and FQNEAQ (reference sequence). The chain's CDR3 is CASTVTGGTDTQYF. CDR3 sequence (DNA): TGTGCCAGCACGGTGACAGGGGGCACAGATACGCAGTATTTT.

V gene TRBV4-3 combines with J gene TRBJ2-2; TRBD1 matches at 10 bases. The V gene's germline CDR1 is LGHNA and CDR2 YSLEER. CDR3 size: 19 residues. The trim removed 1 base at V and 0 bases at J, leaving 8 bases unmatched. CDR3 amino acids: CASSQVDRGLTTNTGELFF. Written as DNA, the CDR3 is TGCGCCAGCAGCCAAGTTGACAGGGGGCTGACCACGAACACCGGGGAGCTGTTTTTT.

This chain joins TRBV7-8 and TRBJ1-1; possible D gene TRBD1, 6 bases. The CDR3 sequence is 14 residues long. The V end lost 3 bases, the J end lost 2 bases, and 10 bases lay between the germline ends. Germline CDR1 SGHVS, CDR2 FQNEAQ. CDR3 protein: CASSFPGGNTEAFF. The DNA for the CDR3 is TGTGCCAGCAGCTTCCCCGGGGGCAACACTGAAGCTTTCTTT.

This clonotype has only a few counts. This chain links TRBV30 with TRBJ2-3, with a weak D call TRBD2 (6 bases). CDR1 is GTSNPN and CDR2 is SVGIG in the germline V gene (reference sequence). V was trimmed by 0 bases and J by 2 bases, leaving 12 bases between them. The CDR3 sequence is 15 residues long. The CDR3 reads CAWSVTGLNTDTQYF. CDR3 nucleotide sequence: TGTGCCTGGAGTGTAACGGGACTGAACACAGATACGCAGTATTTT.

This sequence joins TRBV4-3 and TRBJ2-3, with 8 bases that match TRBD1. This CDR3 is built from 16 residues. The germline gives CDR1 LGHNA, CDR2 YSLEER. V trimming: 1 base; J trimming: 3 bases; junction bases outside the gene matches: 6. CDR3 DNA sequence: TGCGCCAGCAGCCAAGCCCGGGACAGGAAAACAGATACGCAGTATTTT. Amino acids: CASSQARDRKTDTQYF.

Only one count was recorded for this clonotype. The V gene is TRBV6-2 or TRBV6-3, the J gene TRBJ2-3, with TRBD2 matching over 7 bases. Germline CDR1 MNHEY, CDR2 SVGEGT. The CDR3 consists of 14 residues. V trimming: 4 bases; J trimming: 2 bases; junction bases outside the gene matches: 3. The CDR3 sequence is CASSLSGDTDTQYF. In DNA, the CDR3 is TGTGCCAGCAGTTTAAGCGGGGACACAGATACGCAGTATTTT.

The CDR3 region is CASKAERSQETQYF. The CDR3 DNA sequence: TGCGCCAGCAAGGCCGAGAGGTCCCAAGAGACCCAGTACTTC. This chain links TRBV10-2 with TRBJ2-5; no firm D call. The CDR3 spans 14 residues. The germline V gene encodes CDR1 WSHSY and CDR2 SAAADI. The ends were cut back, 7 bases at V and 1 base at J, with 13 bases in the middle.